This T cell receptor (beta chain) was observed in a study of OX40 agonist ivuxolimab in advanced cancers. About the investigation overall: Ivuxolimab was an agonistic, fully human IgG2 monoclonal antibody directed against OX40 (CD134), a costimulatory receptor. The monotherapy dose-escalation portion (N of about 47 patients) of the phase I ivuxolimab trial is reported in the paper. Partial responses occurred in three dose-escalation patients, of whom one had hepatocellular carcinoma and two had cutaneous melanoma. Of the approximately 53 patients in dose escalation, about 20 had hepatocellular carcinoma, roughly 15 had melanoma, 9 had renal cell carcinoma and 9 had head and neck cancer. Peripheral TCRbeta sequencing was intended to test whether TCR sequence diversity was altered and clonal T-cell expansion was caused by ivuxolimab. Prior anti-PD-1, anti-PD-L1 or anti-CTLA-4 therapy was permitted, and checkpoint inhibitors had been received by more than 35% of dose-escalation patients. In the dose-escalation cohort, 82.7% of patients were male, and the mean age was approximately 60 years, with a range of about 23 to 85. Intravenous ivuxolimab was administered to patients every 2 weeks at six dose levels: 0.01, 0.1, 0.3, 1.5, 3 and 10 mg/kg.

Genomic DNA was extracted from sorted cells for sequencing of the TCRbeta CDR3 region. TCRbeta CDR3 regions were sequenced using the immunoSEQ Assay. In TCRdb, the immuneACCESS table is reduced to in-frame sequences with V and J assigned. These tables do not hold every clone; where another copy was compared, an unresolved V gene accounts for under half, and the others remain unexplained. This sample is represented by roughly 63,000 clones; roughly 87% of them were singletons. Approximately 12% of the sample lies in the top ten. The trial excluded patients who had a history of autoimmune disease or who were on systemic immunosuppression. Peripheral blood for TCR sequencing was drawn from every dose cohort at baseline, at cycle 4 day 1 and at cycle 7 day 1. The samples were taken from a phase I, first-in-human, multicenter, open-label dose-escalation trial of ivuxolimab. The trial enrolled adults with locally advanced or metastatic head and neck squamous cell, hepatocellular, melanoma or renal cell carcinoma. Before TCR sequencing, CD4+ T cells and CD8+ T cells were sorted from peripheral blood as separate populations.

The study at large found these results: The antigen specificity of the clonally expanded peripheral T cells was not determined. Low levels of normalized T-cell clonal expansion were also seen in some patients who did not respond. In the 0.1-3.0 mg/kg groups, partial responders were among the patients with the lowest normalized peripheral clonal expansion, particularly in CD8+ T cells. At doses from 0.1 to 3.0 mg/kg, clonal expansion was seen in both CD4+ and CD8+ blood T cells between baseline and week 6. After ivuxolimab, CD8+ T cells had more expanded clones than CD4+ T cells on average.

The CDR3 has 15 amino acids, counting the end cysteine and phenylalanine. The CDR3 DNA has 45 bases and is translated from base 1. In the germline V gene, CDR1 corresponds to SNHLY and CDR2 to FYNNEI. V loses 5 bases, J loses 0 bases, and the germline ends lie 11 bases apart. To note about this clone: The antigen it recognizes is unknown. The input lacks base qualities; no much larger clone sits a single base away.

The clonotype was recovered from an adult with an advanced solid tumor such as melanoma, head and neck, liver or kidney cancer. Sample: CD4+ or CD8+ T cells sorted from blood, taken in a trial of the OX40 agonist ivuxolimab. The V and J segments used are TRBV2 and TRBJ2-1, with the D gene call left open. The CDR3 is CASSFNPSSYNEQFF. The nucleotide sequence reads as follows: TGTGCCAGCAGTTTCAACCCGAGCTCCTACAATGAGCAGTTCTTC.